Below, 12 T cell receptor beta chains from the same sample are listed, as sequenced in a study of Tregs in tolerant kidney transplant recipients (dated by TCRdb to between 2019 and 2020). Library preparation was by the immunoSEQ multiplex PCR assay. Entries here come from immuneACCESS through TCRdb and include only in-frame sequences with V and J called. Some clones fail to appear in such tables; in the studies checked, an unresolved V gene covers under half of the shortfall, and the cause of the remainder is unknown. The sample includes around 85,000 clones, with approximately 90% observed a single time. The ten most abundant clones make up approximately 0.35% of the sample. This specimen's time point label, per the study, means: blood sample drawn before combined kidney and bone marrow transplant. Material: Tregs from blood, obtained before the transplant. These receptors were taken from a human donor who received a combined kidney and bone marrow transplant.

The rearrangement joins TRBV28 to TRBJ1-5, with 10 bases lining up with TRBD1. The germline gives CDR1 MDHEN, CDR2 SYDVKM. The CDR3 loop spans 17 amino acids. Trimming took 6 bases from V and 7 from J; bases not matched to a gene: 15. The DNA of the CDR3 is TGTGCCAGCAGCTTCCTTAGGGACAGGGGATTAGTACAGCCCCAGCATTTT. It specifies CASSFLRDRGLVQPQHF.

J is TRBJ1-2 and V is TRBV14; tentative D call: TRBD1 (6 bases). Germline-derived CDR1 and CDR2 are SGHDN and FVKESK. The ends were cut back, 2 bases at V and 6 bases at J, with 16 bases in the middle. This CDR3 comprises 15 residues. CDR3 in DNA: TGTGCCAGCAGCCAACGCGGCAGGGGACACCATGGCTACACCTTC. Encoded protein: CASSQRGRGHHGYTF. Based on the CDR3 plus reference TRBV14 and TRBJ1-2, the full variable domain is EAGVTQFPSHSVIEKGQTVTLRCDPISGHDNLYWYRRVMGKEIKFLLHFVKESKQDESGMPNNRFLAERTGGTYSTLKVQPAELEDSGVYFCASSQRGRGHHGYTFGSGTRLTVV.

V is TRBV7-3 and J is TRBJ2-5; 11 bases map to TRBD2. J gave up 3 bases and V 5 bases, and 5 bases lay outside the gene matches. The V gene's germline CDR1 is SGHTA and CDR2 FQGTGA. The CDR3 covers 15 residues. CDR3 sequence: CASSLGTSGKETQYF. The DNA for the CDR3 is TGTGCCAGCAGCCTAGGGACTAGCGGTAAAGAGACCCAGTACTTC.

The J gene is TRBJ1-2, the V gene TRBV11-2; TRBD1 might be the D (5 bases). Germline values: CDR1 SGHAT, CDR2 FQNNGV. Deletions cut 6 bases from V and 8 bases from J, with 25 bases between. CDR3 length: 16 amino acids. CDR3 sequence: CASRNVGHLRAGGYTF. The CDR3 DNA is TGTGCCAGCAGAAACGTCGGGCACCTCAGGGCGGGCGGCTACACCTTC.

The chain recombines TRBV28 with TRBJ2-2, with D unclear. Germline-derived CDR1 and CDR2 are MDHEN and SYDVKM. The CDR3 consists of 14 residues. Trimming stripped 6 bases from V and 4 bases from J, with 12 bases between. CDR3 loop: CASSPPSGTGELFF. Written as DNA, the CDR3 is TGTGCCAGCAGCCCGCCGTCGGGCACCGGGGAGCTGTTTTTT.

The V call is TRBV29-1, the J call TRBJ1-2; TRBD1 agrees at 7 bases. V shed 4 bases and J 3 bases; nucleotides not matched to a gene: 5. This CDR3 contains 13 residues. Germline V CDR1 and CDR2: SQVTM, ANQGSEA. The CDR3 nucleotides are TGCAGCGTTGGACAGGGCATCGACTATGGCTACACCTTC. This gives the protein CSVGQGIDYGYTF.

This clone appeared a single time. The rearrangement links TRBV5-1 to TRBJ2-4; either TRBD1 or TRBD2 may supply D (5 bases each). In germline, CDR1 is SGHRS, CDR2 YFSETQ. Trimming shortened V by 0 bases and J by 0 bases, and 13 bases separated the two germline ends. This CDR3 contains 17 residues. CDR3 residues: CASSLEGTERAKNIQYF. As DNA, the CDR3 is TGCGCCAGCAGCTTGGAGGGGACCGAACGAGCCAAAAACATTCAGTACTTC.

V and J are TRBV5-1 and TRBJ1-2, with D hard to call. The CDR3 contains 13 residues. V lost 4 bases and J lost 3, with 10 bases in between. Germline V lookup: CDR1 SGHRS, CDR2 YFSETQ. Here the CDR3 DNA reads TGCGCCAGCAGCATCAACACCCACTATGGCTACACCTTC. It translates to CASSINTHYGYTF.

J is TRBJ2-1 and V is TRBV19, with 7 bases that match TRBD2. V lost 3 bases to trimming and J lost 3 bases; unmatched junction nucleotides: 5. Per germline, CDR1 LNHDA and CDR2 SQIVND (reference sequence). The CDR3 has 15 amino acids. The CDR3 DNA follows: TGTGCCAGTAGTATTCGAGCGGGACTCTACAATGAGCAGTTCTTC. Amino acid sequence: CASSIRAGLYNEQFF.

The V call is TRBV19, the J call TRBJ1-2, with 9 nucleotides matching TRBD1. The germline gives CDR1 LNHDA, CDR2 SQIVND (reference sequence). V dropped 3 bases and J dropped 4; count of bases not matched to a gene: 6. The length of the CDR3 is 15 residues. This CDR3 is CASSIPGQGFYGYTF. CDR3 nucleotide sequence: TGTGCCAGTAGTATCCCGGGACAGGGTTTCTATGGCTACACCTTC.

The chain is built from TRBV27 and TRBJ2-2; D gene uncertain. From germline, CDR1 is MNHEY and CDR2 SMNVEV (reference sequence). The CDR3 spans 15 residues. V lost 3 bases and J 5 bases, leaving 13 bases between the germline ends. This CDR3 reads CASSFDDVRTGELFF. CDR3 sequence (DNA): TGTGCCAGCAGTTTTGACGACGTGAGGACCGGGGAGCTGTTTTTT.

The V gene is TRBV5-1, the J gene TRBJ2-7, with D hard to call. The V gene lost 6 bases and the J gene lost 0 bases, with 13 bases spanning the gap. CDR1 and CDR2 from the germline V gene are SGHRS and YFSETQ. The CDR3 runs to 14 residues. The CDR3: CASMMGSGSYEQYF. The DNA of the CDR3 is TGCGCCAGCATGATGGGGTCGGGCTCCTACGAGCAGTACTTC.